This T cell receptor beta chain was sequenced in a study of T cells in Graves' hyperthyroidism and ophthalmopathy. Overall study: Peripheral blood draws took place at initial diagnosis, ahead of any treatment. Overall study results and limits: Most thyroid clonotypes expanded above 0.001 were also detected in blood.

The study based diagnoses on clinical symptoms, serum thyroxine and TRAb, thyroid ultrasound and orbital computed tomography. PBMCs were collected from a 10 ml volume of fresh peripheral blood. Using RNA transcripts as the source, TCR beta CDR3 regions were amplified. With the HTBI primer set, the TCR CDR3 went through a first round of RT-PCR. TCRdb re-analysed the multiplex PCR reads in MiXCR, keeping a single row per CDR3 protein. The repertoire holds a few hundred thousand distinct CDR3 sequences, with roughly 18% as singletons. Germline CDR1 is DFQATT and CDR2 is SNEGSKA (reference sequence). Trimming pared 2 bases from V and 3 bases from J, leaving 8 bases between. The CDR3 extends over 13 amino acids. Many counts were recorded for this clonotype. The antigen is not known.

The V call is TRBV20-1, the J call TRBJ1-5, with D perhaps matching TRBD1 (6 bases). The sample consisted of blood. The sequence came from a young man with Graves' ophthalmopathy. DNA for the CDR3: TGCAGTGCTAGACCAGGGGCCAATCAGCCCCAGCATTTT. Encoded protein: CSARPGANQPQHF.